This is a list of T cell receptor beta chains from one sample in a study of human T cells and chemical hapten exposure. MiXCR, run by TCRdb on the RACE reads, gives a single entry per CDR3 protein. The data contain approximately 100,000 distinct CDR3 sequences, roughly 11% of them singletons. Sequenced material: whole blood, taken in connection with sensitization to the hapten diphenylcyclopropenone (DPC). The receptors were sampled from a woman aged 40 to 50 with alopecia areata. Some clones in this sample may be carry-over from other donors' samples. CDR3s include the opening cysteine and the closing phenylalanine or tryptophan. Each record gives: CDR3 length, V gene, CDR3 protein.

cdr3_length: 14
v_call: TRBV18
cdr3_aa: CASSPQRLAVEQFF

cdr3_length: 13
v_call: TRBV2
cdr3_aa: CASSEIGDQPQHF

cdr3_length: 16
v_call: TRBV7-2
cdr3_aa: CASSSRGRPEPGELFF

cdr3_length: 16
v_call: TRBV7-2
cdr3_aa: CASSPQGSGRTDTQYF

cdr3_length: 15
v_call: TRBV3-1
cdr3_aa: CASSQDDGQGSGYTF

cdr3_length: 15
v_call: TRBV12-3/TRBV12-4
cdr3_aa: CASSSGRPPGNTIYF

cdr3_length: 15
v_call: TRBV6-1
cdr3_aa: CASSGAWTGGSEAFF

cdr3_length: 14
v_call: TRBV10-2
cdr3_aa: CASSESGQGNRYTF

cdr3_length: 17
v_call: TRBV7-2
cdr3_aa: CASSLGGTGGGGNTIYF

cdr3_length: 15
v_call: TRBV20-1
cdr3_aa: CSAREGGAAYNEQFF

cdr3_length: 11
v_call: TRBV30
cdr3_aa: CAWSAQREQFF

cdr3_length: 15
v_call: TRBV7-7
cdr3_aa: CASSLAVVPQETQYF

cdr3_length: 15
v_call: TRBV2
cdr3_aa: CASRGDWSNTGELFF

cdr3_length: 13
v_call: TRBV7-2
cdr3_aa: CASRRGAFDEQFF

cdr3_length: 11
v_call: TRBV6-5
cdr3_aa: CATQGEAGYTF

cdr3_length: 17
v_call: TRBV18
cdr3_aa: CASSPPTGASKTYGYTF

cdr3_length: 18
v_call: TRBV6-6
cdr3_aa: CASSALAGALSSYNEQFF

cdr3_length: 15
v_call: TRBV6-1
cdr3_aa: CASSEVVGANYGYTF

cdr3_length: 16
v_call: TRBV9
cdr3_aa: CASSDGTSGRGKTQYF